A selection of T cell receptor beta chains follows, all from one sample in a study of shared clonotypes between healthy human individuals. Method: immunoSEQ multiplex PCR; TCRdb's copy keeps in-frame clones and lacks some. The sample has under 600,000 clones, around 76% seen once. Sequenced material: PBMCs. The receptors here all came from a middle-aged woman in good health. Some clones in this sample may be carry-over from other donors' samples. The CDR3 runs from the conserved cysteine through the conserved F or W. The order of the fields is J gene, clone size, D gene, V gene, CDR3 protein, CDR3 DNA. The D gene is left open where the match is weak. Clone size is stated in some rows and not others, as once, few, many or a class when expanded.

>TRBJ1-5|-|-|TRBV7-2
CASSLNGDQPQHF
TGTGCCAGCAGCCTAAATGGGGATCAGCCCCAGCATTTT
>TRBJ1-5|once|-|TRBV19
CASRDQGSNQPQHF
TGTGCCAGTAGAGACCAGGGTTCCAATCAGCCCCAGCATTTT
>TRBJ2-5|-|-|TRBV7-6
CASKGPSQETQYF
TGTGCCAGCAAGGGGCCGAGCCAAGAGACCCAGTACTTC
>TRBJ1-1|-|-|TRBV21-1
CASSSIRGEAFF
TGTGCCAGCAGCTCCATCCGGGGTGAAGCTTTCTTT
>TRBJ2-6|-|-|TRBV5-1
CASSANPTGWGANVLTF
TGCGCCAGCAGTGCAAACCCTACAGGGTGGGGGGCCAACGTCCTGACTTTC
>TRBJ2-1|-|-|TRBV11-3
CASSPGSLYNEQFF
TGTGCCAGCAGCCCCGGGAGCCTTTACAATGAGCAGTTCTTC
>TRBJ2-1|-|TRBD2|TRBV14
CASSKRGLAGNRLPYNEQFF
TGTGCCAGCAGCAAGAGGGGACTAGCTGGTAATAGGCTCCCCTACAATGAGCAGTTCTTC
>TRBJ2-5|few|TRBD2|TRBV5-1
CASSLAGGNQETQYF
TGCGCCAGCAGTTTAGCGGGAGGCAACCAAGAGACCCAGTACTTC
>TRBJ1-1|-|-|TRBV6-6
CASSLDGADTEAFF
TGTGCCAGCAGCCTTGACGGGGCCGACACTGAAGCTTTCTTT
>TRBJ2-5|-|TRBD2|TRBV10-3
CAIRREASGFQETQYF
TGTGCCATCAGAAGGGAAGCTAGCGGGTTCCAAGAGACCCAGTACTTC
>TRBJ2-3|-|TRBD2|TRBV28
CASQGTSGRASTDTQYF
TGTGCCAGTCAAGGGACTAGCGGGAGGGCTAGCACAGATACGCAGTATTTT